In this sample, the clone carrying this T cell receptor (beta chain) turned up once. From germline, CDR1 is SNHLY and CDR2 FYNNEI. This CDR3 has 14 residues. The trim removed 6 bases at V and 6 bases at J, leaving 7 bases unmatched. The data stem from a study of blood T cell repertoires in COVID-19. Sequencing used immunoSEQ multiplex PCR; TCRdb keeps in-frame clones, though not all of them. The data contain about 70,000 clones, 85% of them singletons. The sequence was collected from a man older than 75 with acute or convalescent COVID-19. Sequencing was performed on peripheral blood. The chain uses TRBV2 and TRBJ2-7; 11 positions match TRBD1. Written as DNA, the CDR3 is TGTGCCAGCAGCGAGGACAGGGGGCGGCGCGAGCAGTACTTC. Amino acid sequence: CASSEDRGRREQYF.